These T cell receptor beta chains were read from a single sample in a study of blood T cell repertoires in COVID-19. TCRdb's table, derived via immunoSEQ multiplex PCR, lists solely in-frame clones and lacks some. The sample contains some 150,000 clones, approximately 88% of which appear only once. The material sequenced was peripheral blood. The source is a man aged 60 to 69 with acute or convalescent COVID-19. CDR3s include the opening cysteine and the closing phenylalanine or tryptophan. Fields, in order: D gene, clone size, V gene, J gene, CDR3 protein, CDR3 DNA. D genes are given only for firm matches. Clone size is shown for a subset of rows, as once, few, many or a class of expanded clone.

d_gene: -
abundance: -
v_gene: TRBV5-3
j_gene: TRBJ1-2
CDR3aa: CARSVQSYGYTF
CDR3nt: TGTGCCAGAAGCGTACAGAGCTATGGCTACACCTTC

d_gene: -
abundance: -
v_gene: TRBV6-2/TRBV6-3
j_gene: TRBJ2-1
CDR3aa: CASSPLLLNEQFF
CDR3nt: TGTGCCAGCAGTCCCCTCCTCCTCAATGAGCAGTTCTTC

d_gene: -
abundance: -
v_gene: TRBV9
j_gene: TRBJ2-7
CDR3aa: CASSANVGAYEQYF
CDR3nt: TGTGCCAGCAGCGCAAATGTGGGAGCCTACGAGCAGTACTTC

d_gene: -
abundance: -
v_gene: TRBV5-8
j_gene: TRBJ1-5
CDR3aa: CASSLASGRNQPQHF
CDR3nt: TGTGCCAGCAGCTTGGCTAGTGGTCGCAATCAGCCCCAGCATTTT

d_gene: -
abundance: -
v_gene: TRBV15
j_gene: TRBJ2-5
CDR3aa: CATSRATSHVISRETQYF
CDR3nt: TGTGCCACCAGCAGAGCAACTAGCCACGTCATTTCCCGAGAGACCCAGTACTTC

d_gene: -
abundance: -
v_gene: TRBV6-5
j_gene: TRBJ2-1
CDR3aa: CASNLGGGAYNEQFF
CDR3nt: TGTGCCAGCAACCTAGGTGGGGGGGCTTACAATGAGCAGTTCTTC

d_gene: -
abundance: -
v_gene: TRBV27
j_gene: TRBJ1-3
CDR3aa: CASSFGGRGNTIYF
CDR3nt: TGTGCCAGCAGTTTCGGGGGGCGCGGAAACACCATATATTTT

d_gene: -
abundance: -
v_gene: TRBV6-1
j_gene: TRBJ2-7
CDR3aa: CASSEALAGQTAYEQYF
CDR3nt: TGTGCCAGCAGTGAAGCGCTTGCGGGACAGACAGCCTACGAGCAGTACTTC

d_gene: TRBD2
abundance: -
v_gene: TRBV7-3
j_gene: TRBJ2-3
CDR3aa: CASSLGSSGGLDTQYF
CDR3nt: TGTGCCAGCAGCTTAGGATCAAGCGGGGGCTTAGATACGCAGTATTTT

d_gene: TRBD1
abundance: -
v_gene: TRBV7-2
j_gene: TRBJ2-3
CDR3aa: CASSSGQTVSDTQYF
CDR3nt: TGTGCCAGCAGCTCGGGACAGACTGTATCAGATACGCAGTATTTT

d_gene: TRBD2
abundance: -
v_gene: TRBV4-1
j_gene: TRBJ2-3
CDR3aa: CASSQLTSGGLTDTQYF
CDR3nt: TGCGCCAGCAGCCAATTAACTAGCGGGGGTTTGACAGATACGCAGTATTTT

d_gene: TRBD2
abundance: -
v_gene: TRBV4-1
j_gene: TRBJ2-3
CDR3aa: CASSQGSGGAQDTQYF
CDR3nt: TGCGCCAGCAGCCAGGGGAGCGGGGGGGCCCAAGATACGCAGTATTTT

d_gene: -
abundance: -
v_gene: TRBV29-1
j_gene: TRBJ1-2
CDR3aa: CSVIQGFPAYGYTF
CDR3nt: TGCAGCGTCATACAGGGATTTCCCGCCTATGGCTACACCTTC

d_gene: -
abundance: -
v_gene: TRBV7-2
j_gene: TRBJ1-3
CDR3aa: CASSSEGGGLRNTIYF
CDR3nt: TGTGCCAGCAGCTCAGAGGGGGGAGGGCTCCGAAACACCATATATTTT

d_gene: TRBD2
abundance: -
v_gene: TRBV5-1
j_gene: TRBJ2-1
CDR3aa: CASSFAGGLRNEQFF
CDR3nt: TGCGCCAGCAGCTTTGCGGGGGGCCTCAGAAATGAGCAGTTCTTC

d_gene: TRBD1
abundance: -
v_gene: TRBV6-5
j_gene: TRBJ1-2
CDR3aa: CASSYIGQGLNYGYTF
CDR3nt: TGTGCCAGCAGCTACATTGGACAGGGACTTAACTATGGCTACACCTTC

d_gene: TRBD1
abundance: -
v_gene: TRBV7-9
j_gene: TRBJ1-2
CDR3aa: CASSLGQGIYGYTF
CDR3nt: TGTGCCAGCAGCTTGGGACAGGGAATCTATGGCTACACCTTC

d_gene: -
abundance: few
v_gene: TRBV18
j_gene: TRBJ1-2
CDR3aa: CASSPGRPYGYTF
CDR3nt: TGTGCCAGCTCACCGGGCAGGCCCTATGGCTACACCTTC

d_gene: -
abundance: -
v_gene: TRBV2
j_gene: TRBJ1-5
CDR3aa: CASSERGNNQPQHF
CDR3nt: TGTGCCAGCAGTGAAAGGGGGAACAATCAGCCCCAGCATTTT

d_gene: -
abundance: -
v_gene: TRBV2
j_gene: TRBJ1-1
CDR3aa: CASSENFGAFF
CDR3nt: TGTGCCAGCAGTGAGAATTTCGGAGCTTTCTTT

d_gene: TRBD1
abundance: -
v_gene: TRBV9
j_gene: TRBJ2-7
CDR3aa: CASSGTGVYEQYF
CDR3nt: TGTGCCAGCAGCGGGACAGGGGTCTACGAGCAGTACTTC

d_gene: TRBD1
abundance: -
v_gene: TRBV30
j_gene: TRBJ1-6
CDR3aa: CAWTLQGIGNSPLHF
CDR3nt: TGTGCCTGGACCCTACAGGGGATAGGTAATTCACCCCTCCACTTT

d_gene: -
abundance: -
v_gene: TRBV6-5
j_gene: TRBJ1-2
CDR3aa: CASSYSMGLRGYGYTF
CDR3nt: TGTGCCAGCAGTTACTCGATGGGACTCCGAGGCTATGGCTACACCTTC

d_gene: TRBD1
abundance: once
v_gene: TRBV3-1/TRBV3-2
j_gene: TRBJ1-4
CDR3aa: CASSLGTGNEKLFF
CDR3nt: TGTGCCAGCAGCCTCGGGACAGGGAATGAAAAACTGTTTTTT

d_gene: -
abundance: -
v_gene: TRBV29-1
j_gene: TRBJ2-7
CDR3aa: CSAGTRDEQYF
CDR3nt: TGCAGCGCCGGGACAAGGGACGAGCAGTACTTC

d_gene: -
abundance: -
v_gene: TRBV30
j_gene: TRBJ1-4
CDR3aa: CAWTISGNEKLFF
CDR3nt: TGTGCCTGGACTATATCAGGAAATGAAAAACTGTTTTTT

d_gene: -
abundance: -
v_gene: TRBV5-4
j_gene: TRBJ2-3
CDR3aa: CASSSVPGTDTQYF
CDR3nt: TGTGCCAGCAGCTCCGTCCCAGGCACAGATACGCAGTATTTT

d_gene: TRBD2
abundance: -
v_gene: TRBV19
j_gene: TRBJ2-3
CDR3aa: CASSAGLAGARLHTDTQYF
CDR3nt: TGTGCCAGTAGTGCCGGACTAGCGGGGGCCCGACTACACACAGATACGCAGTATTTT

d_gene: -
abundance: -
v_gene: TRBV4-1
j_gene: TRBJ1-1
CDR3aa: CASSLPMNTEAFF
CDR3nt: TGCGCCAGCAGCCTTCCCATGAACACTGAAGCTTTCTTT

d_gene: -
abundance: once
v_gene: TRBV9
j_gene: TRBJ2-2
CDR3aa: CASSVSVNTGELFF
CDR3nt: TGTGCCAGCAGCGTTTCCGTGAACACCGGGGAGCTGTTTTTT

d_gene: -
abundance: -
v_gene: TRBV30
j_gene: TRBJ1-5
CDR3aa: CAWSWTENQPQHF
CDR3nt: TGTGCCTGGAGTTGGACAGAGAATCAGCCCCAGCATTTT

d_gene: TRBD1
abundance: -
v_gene: TRBV4-3
j_gene: TRBJ1-2
CDR3aa: CASSQSQGARRGYTF
CDR3nt: TGCGCCAGCAGCCAATCTCAGGGGGCGCGGCGGGGCTACACCTTC

d_gene: TRBD1
abundance: -
v_gene: TRBV19
j_gene: TRBJ1-5
CDR3aa: CASSSDRVGQPQHF
CDR3nt: TGTGCCAGTAGTTCCGACAGGGTTGGGCAGCCCCAGCATTTT

d_gene: -
abundance: once
v_gene: TRBV10-3
j_gene: TRBJ2-7
CDR3aa: CAISEGLRGTKISYEQYF
CDR3nt: TGTGCCATCAGTGAAGGACTCCGAGGTACAAAGATCTCCTACGAGCAGTACTTC

d_gene: TRBD2
abundance: -
v_gene: TRBV7-2
j_gene: TRBJ2-2
CDR3aa: CASSSTPGGPGLAAGELFF
CDR3nt: TGTGCCAGCAGCTCAACCCCGGGGGGACCGGGACTAGCGGCCGGGGAGCTGTTTTTT

d_gene: -
abundance: once
v_gene: TRBV7-9
j_gene: TRBJ1-2
CDR3aa: CASSPVHGYTF
CDR3nt: TGTGCCAGCAGCCCTGTCCATGGCTACACCTTC

d_gene: -
abundance: once
v_gene: TRBV19
j_gene: TRBJ1-1
CDR3aa: CASSAGPGKTEAFF
CDR3nt: TGTGCCAGTAGCGCCGGGCCGGGAAAAACTGAAGCTTTCTTT

d_gene: -
abundance: -
v_gene: TRBV29-1
j_gene: TRBJ1-2
CDR3aa: CSGRVGQGAESFF
CDR3nt: -

d_gene: TRBD1
abundance: -
v_gene: TRBV19
j_gene: TRBJ2-1
CDR3aa: CASSIARGQTYNEQFF
CDR3nt: TGTGCCAGTAGTATCGCCAGGGGGCAAACCTACAATGAGCAGTTCTTC

d_gene: TRBD1
abundance: -
v_gene: TRBV27
j_gene: TRBJ2-1
CDR3aa: CASSWDGQGYNEQFF
CDR3nt: TGTGCCAGCAGTTGGGACGGACAGGGGTACAATGAGCAGTTCTTC

d_gene: -
abundance: -
v_gene: TRBV5-4
j_gene: TRBJ1-5
CDR3aa: CASSSPSPGGRLSNQPQHF
CDR3nt: TGTGCCAGCAGCTCCCCTTCACCGGGGGGTCGCCTTAGCAATCAGCCCCAGCATTTT

d_gene: -
abundance: -
v_gene: TRBV2
j_gene: TRBJ1-5
CDR3aa: CASTPQGSSNQPQHF
CDR3nt: TGTGCCAGCACCCCCCAGGGCAGCTCCAATCAGCCCCAGCATTTT

d_gene: TRBD1
abundance: -
v_gene: TRBV18
j_gene: TRBJ1-2
CDR3aa: CASSPPGSQGDYGYTF
CDR3nt: TGTGCCAGCTCACCACCGGGGAGCCAGGGGGACTATGGCTACACCTTC

d_gene: TRBD1
abundance: -
v_gene: TRBV5-1
j_gene: TRBJ2-2
CDR3aa: CASSPQGAGTGELFF
CDR3nt: TGCGCCAGCAGCCCCCAGGGGGCAGGCACCGGGGAGCTGTTTTTT

d_gene: TRBD1
abundance: -
v_gene: TRBV9
j_gene: TRBJ1-2
CDR3aa: CASSFRQGGNYGYTF
CDR3nt: TGTGCCAGCAGCTTCCGACAGGGGGGGAACTATGGCTACACCTTC

d_gene: TRBD1
abundance: -
v_gene: TRBV6-5
j_gene: TRBJ1-1
CDR3aa: CASSSRTGDTEAFF
CDR3nt: TGTGCCAGCAGTTCCAGGACAGGCGACACTGAAGCTTTCTTT

d_gene: TRBD1
abundance: -
v_gene: TRBV10-3
j_gene: TRBJ1-6
CDR3aa: CAISPGGTGVFSAPLHF
CDR3nt: TGTGCCATCTCTCCGGGCGGGACAGGGGTTTTTAGCGCACCCCTCCACTTT

d_gene: TRBD1
abundance: -
v_gene: TRBV6-5
j_gene: TRBJ1-2
CDR3aa: CASSKTTPGGDGYTF
CDR3nt: TGTGCCAGCAGTAAAACTACACCAGGGGGCGATGGCTACACCTTC

d_gene: TRBD1
abundance: -
v_gene: TRBV7-9
j_gene: TRBJ1-6
CDR3aa: CASSLAGTGNSPLHF
CDR3nt: TGTGCCAGCAGCTTGGCCGGGACAGGGAATTCACCCCTCCACTTT